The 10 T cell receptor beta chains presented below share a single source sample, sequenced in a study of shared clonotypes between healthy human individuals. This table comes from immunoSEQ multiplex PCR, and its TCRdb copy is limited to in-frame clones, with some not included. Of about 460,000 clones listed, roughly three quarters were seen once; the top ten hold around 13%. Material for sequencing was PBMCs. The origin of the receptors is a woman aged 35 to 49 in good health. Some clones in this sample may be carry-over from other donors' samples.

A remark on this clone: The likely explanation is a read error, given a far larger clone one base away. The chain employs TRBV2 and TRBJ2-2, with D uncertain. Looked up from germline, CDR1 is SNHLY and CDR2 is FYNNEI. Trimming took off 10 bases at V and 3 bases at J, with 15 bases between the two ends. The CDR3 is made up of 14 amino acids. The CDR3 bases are TGTGCCAACTTCTTGTCCCGGGACACCGGGGAGCTGTTTTTT. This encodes CANFLSRDTGELFF.

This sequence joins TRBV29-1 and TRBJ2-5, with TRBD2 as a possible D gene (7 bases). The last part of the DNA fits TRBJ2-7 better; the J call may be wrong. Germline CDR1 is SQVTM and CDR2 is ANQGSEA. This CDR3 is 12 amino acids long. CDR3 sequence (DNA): TGCAGCGTTGAGCTGGGGGGGCGCGAGCAGTACTTC. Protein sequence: CSVELGGREQYF.

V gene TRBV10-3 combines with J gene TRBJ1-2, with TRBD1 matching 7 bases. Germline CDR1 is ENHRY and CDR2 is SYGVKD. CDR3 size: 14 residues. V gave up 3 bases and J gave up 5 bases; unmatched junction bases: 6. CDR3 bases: TGTGCCATCAGTGACCCGACAGGGAAGTATGGCTACACCTTC. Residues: CAISDPTGKYGYTF.

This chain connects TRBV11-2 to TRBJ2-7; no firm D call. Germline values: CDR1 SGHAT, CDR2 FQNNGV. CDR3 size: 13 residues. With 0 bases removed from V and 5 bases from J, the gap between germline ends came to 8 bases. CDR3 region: CASSLDRVDEQYF. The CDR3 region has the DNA TGTGCCAGCAGCTTAGACAGAGTCGACGAGCAGTACTTC.

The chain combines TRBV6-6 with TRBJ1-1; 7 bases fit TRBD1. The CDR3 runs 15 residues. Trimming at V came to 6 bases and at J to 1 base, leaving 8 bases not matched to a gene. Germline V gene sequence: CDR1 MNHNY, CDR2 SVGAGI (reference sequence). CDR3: CASSPRQGPNTEAFF. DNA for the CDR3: TGTGCCAGCAGCCCCCGACAGGGACCGAACACTGAAGCTTTCTTT.

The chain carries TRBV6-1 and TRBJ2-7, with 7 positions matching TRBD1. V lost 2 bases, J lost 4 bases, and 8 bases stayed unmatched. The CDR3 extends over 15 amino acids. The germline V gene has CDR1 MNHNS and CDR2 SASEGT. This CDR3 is CASSEWGQSVYEQYF. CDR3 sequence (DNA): TGTGCCAGCAGTGAATGGGGACAGTCGGTTTACGAGCAGTACTTC.

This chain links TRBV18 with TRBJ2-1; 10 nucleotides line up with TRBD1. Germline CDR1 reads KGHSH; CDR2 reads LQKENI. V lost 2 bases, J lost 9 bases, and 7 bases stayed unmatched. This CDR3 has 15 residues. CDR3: CASSPRGTGVGEQFF. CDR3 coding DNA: TGTGCCAGCTCACCAAGAGGGACAGGGGTGGGTGAGCAGTTCTTC.

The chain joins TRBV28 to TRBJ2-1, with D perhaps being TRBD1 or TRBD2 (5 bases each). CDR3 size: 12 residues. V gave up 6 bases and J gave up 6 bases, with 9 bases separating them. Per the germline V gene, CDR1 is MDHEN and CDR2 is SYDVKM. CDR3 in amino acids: CASRPGPNEQFF. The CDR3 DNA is TGTGCCAGCAGGCCGGGGCCCAATGAGCAGTTCTTC.

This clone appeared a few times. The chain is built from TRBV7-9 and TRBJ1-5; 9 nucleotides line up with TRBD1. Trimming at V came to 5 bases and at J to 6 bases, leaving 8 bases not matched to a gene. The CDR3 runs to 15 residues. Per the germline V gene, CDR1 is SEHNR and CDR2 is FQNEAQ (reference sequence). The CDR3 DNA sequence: TGTGCCAGCAGCCGACCGGGGACAGGGCTTCAGCCCCAGCATTTT. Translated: CASSRPGTGLQPQHF. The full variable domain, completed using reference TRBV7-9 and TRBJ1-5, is DTGVSQNPRHKITKRGQNVTFRCDPISEHNRLYWYRQTLGQGPEFLTYFQNEAQLEKSRLLSDRFSAERPKGSFSTLEIQRTEQGDSAMYLCASSRPGTGLQPQHFGDGTRLSIL.

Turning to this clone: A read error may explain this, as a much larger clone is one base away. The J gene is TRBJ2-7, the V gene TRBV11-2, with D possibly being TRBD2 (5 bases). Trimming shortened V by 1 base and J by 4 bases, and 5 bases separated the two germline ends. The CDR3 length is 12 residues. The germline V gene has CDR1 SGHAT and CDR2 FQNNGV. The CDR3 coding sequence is TGTGCCAGCAGCTTAGCGGGGTACGAGCAGTACTTC. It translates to CASSLAGYEQYF.